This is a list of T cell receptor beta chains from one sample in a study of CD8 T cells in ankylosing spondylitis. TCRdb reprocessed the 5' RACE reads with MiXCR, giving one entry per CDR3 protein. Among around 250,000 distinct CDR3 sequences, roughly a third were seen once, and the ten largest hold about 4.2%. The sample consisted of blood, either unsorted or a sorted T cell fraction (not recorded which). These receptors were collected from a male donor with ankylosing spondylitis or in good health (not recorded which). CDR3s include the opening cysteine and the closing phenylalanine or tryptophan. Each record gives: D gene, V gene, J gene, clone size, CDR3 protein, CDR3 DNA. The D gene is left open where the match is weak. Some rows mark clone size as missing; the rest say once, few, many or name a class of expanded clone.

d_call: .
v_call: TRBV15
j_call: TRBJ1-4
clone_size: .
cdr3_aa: CATSRDPQRPSEKLFF
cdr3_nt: TGTGCCACCAGCAGAGATCCCCAGCGGCCCTCGGAAAAACTGTTTTTT

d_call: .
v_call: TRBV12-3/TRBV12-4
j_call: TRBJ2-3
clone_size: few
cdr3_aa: CASTGRDTQYF
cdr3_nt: TGTGCCAGCACGGGTAGAGATACGCAGTATTTT

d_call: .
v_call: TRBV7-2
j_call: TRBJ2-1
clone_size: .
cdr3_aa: CASSFRNPNEQFF
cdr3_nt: TGTGCCAGCAGCTTTCGGAACCCGAATGAGCAGTTCTTC

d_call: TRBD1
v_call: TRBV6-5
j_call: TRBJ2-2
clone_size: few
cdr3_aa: CASSYRTGRTGELFF
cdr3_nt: TGTGCCAGCAGTTACAGGACAGGTCGCACCGGGGAGCTGTTTTTT

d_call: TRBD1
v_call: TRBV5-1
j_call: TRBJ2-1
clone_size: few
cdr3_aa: CASSHYVWTGSSSYNEQFF
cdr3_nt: TGCGCCAGCAGCCACTATGTATGGACAGGGTCGAGCTCCTACAATGAGCAGTTCTTC

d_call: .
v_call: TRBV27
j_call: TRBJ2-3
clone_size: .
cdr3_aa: CASSLFRGAGTDTQYF
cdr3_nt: TGTGCCAGCAGTTTATTCCGGGGGGCTGGCACAGATACGCAGTATTTT

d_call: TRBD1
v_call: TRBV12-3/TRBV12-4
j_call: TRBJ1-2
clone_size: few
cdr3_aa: CASRVGTGGVRGYTF
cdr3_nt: TGTGCCAGCAGGGTCGGGACAGGGGGCGTGAGAGGCTACACCTTC

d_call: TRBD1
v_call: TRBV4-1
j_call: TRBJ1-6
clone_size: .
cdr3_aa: CASRTPGQGRSPLHF
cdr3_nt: TGCGCCAGCAGAACACCGGGACAGGGTCGTTCACCCCTCCACTTT

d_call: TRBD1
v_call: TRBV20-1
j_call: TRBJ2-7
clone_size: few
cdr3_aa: CSATGQGLLEQYF
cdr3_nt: TGCAGTGCCACGGGACAGGGACTGCTCGAGCAGTACTTC

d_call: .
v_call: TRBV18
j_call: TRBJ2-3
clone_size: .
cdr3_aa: CASSPSSDTQYF
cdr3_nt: TGTGCCAGCTCACCGAGCTCAGATACGCAGTATTTT

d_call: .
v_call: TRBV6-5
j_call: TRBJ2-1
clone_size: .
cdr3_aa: CASRKTEVGEFF
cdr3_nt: TGTGCCAGCAGGAAGACGGAGGTTGGGGAGTTCTTC

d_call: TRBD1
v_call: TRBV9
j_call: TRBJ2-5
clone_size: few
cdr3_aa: CASSVGRGETQYF
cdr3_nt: TGTGCCAGCAGCGTCGGCAGGGGGGAGACCCAGTACTTC

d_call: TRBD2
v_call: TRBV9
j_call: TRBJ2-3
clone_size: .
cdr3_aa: CASSLSGGAGNTQYF
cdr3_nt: TGTGCCAGCAGCCTCAGCGGGGGGGCCGGTAATACGCAGTATTTT

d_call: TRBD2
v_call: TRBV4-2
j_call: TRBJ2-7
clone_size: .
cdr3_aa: CASSQVSGGYEQYF
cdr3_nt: TGTGCCAGCAGCCAAGTGTCGGGAGGCTACGAGCAGTACTTC

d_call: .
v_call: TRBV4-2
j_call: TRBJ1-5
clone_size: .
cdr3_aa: CASSQVVGDQPQHF
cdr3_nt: TGTGCCAGCAGCCAAGTCGTGGGGGATCAGCCCCAGCATTTT